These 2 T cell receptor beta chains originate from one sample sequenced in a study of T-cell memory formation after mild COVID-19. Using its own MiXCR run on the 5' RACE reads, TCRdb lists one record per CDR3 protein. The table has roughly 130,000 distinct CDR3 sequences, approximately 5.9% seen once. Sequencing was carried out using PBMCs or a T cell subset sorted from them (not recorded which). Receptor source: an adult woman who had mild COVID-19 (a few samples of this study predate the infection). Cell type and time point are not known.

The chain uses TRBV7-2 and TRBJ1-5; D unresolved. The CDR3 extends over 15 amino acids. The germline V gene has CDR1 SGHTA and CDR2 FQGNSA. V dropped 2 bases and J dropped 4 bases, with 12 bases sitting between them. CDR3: CASSLLDDGNQPQHF. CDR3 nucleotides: TGTGCCAGCAGCTTACTGGATGACGGGAATCAGCCCCAGCATTTT.

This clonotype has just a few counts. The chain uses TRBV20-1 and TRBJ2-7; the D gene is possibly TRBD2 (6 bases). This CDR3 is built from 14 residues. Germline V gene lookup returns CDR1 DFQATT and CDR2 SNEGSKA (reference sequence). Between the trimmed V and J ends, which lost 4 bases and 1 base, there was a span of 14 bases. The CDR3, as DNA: TGCAGTGCTACGAGACTAGTTTCGTCCTACGAGCAGTACTTC. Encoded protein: CSATRLVSSYEQYF.